This T cell receptor beta chain was retrieved from a study of blood T cell repertoires in COVID-19 (dated by TCRdb to about 2020). Looking at the study overall: Samples from collaborators originated in the United States, Italy and Spain and spanned both the acute and convalescent phases of COVID-19. Subjects who had been exposed to COVID-19, were actively infected with it, or had recovered from it provided the deeply sampled blood TCRbeta repertoires that made up the dataset. The samples were drawn from two sources: the first 160 participants of the ongoing ImmuneRACE study, and over 1,000 subjects contributed by 6 global collaborators. The material from the prospective study consisted of cDNA or gDNA derived from T cells, B-cell-depleted T cells, or PBMCs. The sample metadata nearly always contained a de-identified subject ID, COVID-19 status, age in years and sex. The repertoires were released in a freely available public database meant as a resource for research on the immune response to SARS-CoV-2. Where available, HLA class I and class II types were taken from metadata supplied by the sample provider and were not determined by assay-based typing. What the research found in general, with its limitations: The amount of clinical and demographic metadata varied by source and participant and was provided uncurated.

TCRbeta CDR3 regions were amplified from genomic DNA using the immunoSEQ Assay, a bias-controlled multiplex PCR. The study's own analysis went as follows. The number of nucleated cells in each sample was estimated by amplification of reference gene primers within the assay. To quantify the absolute abundance of each unique TCRbeta CDR3 rearrangement, sequence reads were collapsed and filtered. For each sample, productive Simpson clonality was calculated by taking the square root of Simpson's diversity index across productive rearrangements. TCRdb re-hosts the immuneACCESS table, in-frame sequences only. Its copies lack some clones; in the studies checked, an unresolved V gene accounts for under half of them, and the cause for the rest is not known. D and trimming were read from the DNA, whereas the V and J calls and clone size are those reported in that table. Present in this sample are around 300,000 clones, 90% of which were seen just once. 3.5% to 4.5% of the sample is held by the ten biggest clonotypes.

In the prospective study, participants were about 18 to 95 years old, resided in about two dozen geographic areas of the United States, and were enrolled through a virtual design. To assign participants to cohorts, the prospective study relied on clinical history that participants themselves reported in a screening survey and a study questionnaire. In the prospective study, whole blood, serum and a nasopharyngeal or oropharyngeal swab were collected from each participant by mobile phlebotomists. Additional blood draws and questionnaires over an approximately two-month period could optionally be provided by prospective study participants. Before DNA extraction, blood samples from the prospective study were shipped at room temperature or frozen. The CDR3 starts with the cysteine, ends with the phenylalanine, and has 12 residues. The DNA shown is the 36-base CDR3, in frame from base 1. The germline V gene (reference sequence) sets CDR1 to LNHNV and CDR2 to YYDKDF. The V and J ends are trimmed by 0 bases and 8 bases, leaving 5 bases between them.

A note on this clone: Its antigen target is currently unknown. The sample holds no much larger clone one base away, and base qualities are not on file.

This TCR derives from a woman under 30 with acute COVID-19. Sample: PBMCs or T cells enriched from blood (not recorded which). Recombination connected TRBV15 to TRBJ1-5; confidence is insufficient to name the D gene. The DNA reads TGTGCCACCAGCAGAGATGAGAAGCCCCAGCATTTT. Translated, it gives CATSRDEKPQHF.